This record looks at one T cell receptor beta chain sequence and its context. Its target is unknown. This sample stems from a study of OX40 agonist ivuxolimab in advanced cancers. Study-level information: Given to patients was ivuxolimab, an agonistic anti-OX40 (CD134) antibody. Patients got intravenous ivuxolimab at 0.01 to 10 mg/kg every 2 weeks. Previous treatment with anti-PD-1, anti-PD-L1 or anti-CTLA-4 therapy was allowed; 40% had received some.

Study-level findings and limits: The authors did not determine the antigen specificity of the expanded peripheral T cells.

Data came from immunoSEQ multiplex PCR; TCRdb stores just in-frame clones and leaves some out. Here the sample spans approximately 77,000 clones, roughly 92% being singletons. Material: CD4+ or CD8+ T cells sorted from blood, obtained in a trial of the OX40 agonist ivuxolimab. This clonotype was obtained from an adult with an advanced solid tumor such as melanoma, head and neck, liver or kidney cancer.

CDR3 sequence reads: CASSFGSGELFF. In nucleotides, the CDR3 is TGTGCCAGCAGCTTTGGTTCCGGGGAGCTGTTTTTT. The chain is built from TRBV11-2 and TRBJ2-2, with D unclear. The germline V gene encodes CDR1 SGHAT and CDR2 FQNNGV. The CDR3 runs to 12 residues. V lost 3 bases and J lost 6, with 5 bases in between.